The TCR beta chain under discussion was sequenced for a study of molecular identifiers for immune sequencing clone quantification. This CDR3 contains 13 residues. Per germline, CDR1 SQVTM and CDR2 ANQGSEA. V was cut by 4 bases and J by 3 bases, with 13 bases left in between. Many counts were recorded for this clonotype. Its antigen is as yet unknown. From the PCR reads, TCRdb called clonotypes with MiXCR, one entry per CDR3 protein. The sample yields under 350,000 distinct CDR3 sequences, roughly 24% seen once. Whole-study results and caveats: Spiked Jurkat TCR RNA from one cell was reportedly detectable among about 1 million naive cells. Clones carrying above 20 RNA copies accounted for over 97% of effector molecules, under 1% in naive cells.

The chain links TRBV29-1 to TRBJ2-7; D possibly corresponds to TRBD2 (5 bases). This sequence was found in a human donor in good health. Some libraries in this study had Jurkat cell RNA spiked in. The sequenced sample was naive CD8+ T cells from blood, with Jurkat cell RNA spiked in. Subset reported: FACS-sorted CD8+CD4-CCR7+CD45RA+ naive T cells. The CDR3: CSVVGPGLYEQYF. The CDR3 bases are TGCAGCGTTGTTGGCCCTGGACTCTACGAGCAGTACTTC.